The sequence of this T cell receptor (beta chain) was determined in a study of cytomegalovirus exposure and HLA in healthy donors. It was with 60 Vbeta and 13 Jbeta primers that the PCR ran. TCRdb keeps only in-frame clones here, not all; method: immunoSEQ multiplex PCR. The data hold about 130,000 clones, with around 72% observed a single time. Germline V CDR1 and CDR2: KGHSH, LQKENI. With 3 bases removed from V and 1 base from J, the gap between germline ends came to 10 bases. The CDR3 runs to 15 residues. Worth noting for this clone: Its antigen is not identified.

The study's findings and limits: Some public TCRs appeared in many individuals, while most sequences were rare. With high specificity and sensitivity, the classifier reportedly diagnosed cytomegalovirus status. Three chains linked to CMV were shown in vitro to be specific for CMV antigens.

Though nominally healthy at sampling, donors likely had unrecorded immune exposures. This chain joins TRBV18 and TRBJ1-3; D not certain. The specimen was PBMCs. The clonotype originates from a woman in her thirties or forties in good health and CMV-seronegative. CDR3 coding DNA: TGTGCCAGCTCACCCGCCGCGATGTCTGGAAACACCATATATTTT. Its protein is CASSPAAMSGNTIYF. Combining the CDR3 with reference TRBV18 and TRBJ1-3 gives the whole variable domain NAGVMQNPRHLVRRRGQEARLRCSPMKGHSHVYWYRQLPEEGLKFMVYLQKENIIDESGMPKERFSAEFPKEGPSILRIQQVVRGDSAAYFCASSPAAMSGNTIYFGEGSWLTVV.